These T cell receptor beta chains were read from a single sample in a study of shared clonotypes between healthy human individuals. Repertoires were generated with immunoSEQ multiplex PCR, while TCRdb's copy carries only in-frame clones and drops some. The sample carries 450,000 to 500,000 clones, roughly 85% recorded once. Sequenced material: PBMCs. These TCRs come from a woman between 40 and 55 years old in good health. Some clones in this sample may be carry-over from other donors' samples. CDR3s include the opening cysteine and the closing phenylalanine or tryptophan. A D gene is named only where the DNA matches it firmly. For some rows the clone size is stated as once, few or many, or as a class when expanded; others skip it.

v_gene	d_gene	j_gene	abundance	len	CDR3nt	CDR3aa
TRBV5-1	TRBD1	TRBJ1-1	.	15	TGCGCCAGCAGCGATTACAGGGGGATGAACACTGAAGCTTTCTTT	CASSDYRGMNTEAFF
TRBV2	.	TRBJ2-2	.	14	TGTGCCAGCAGTGGAGGACTTAACACCGGGGAGCTGTTTTTT	CASSGGLNTGELFF
TRBV9	.	TRBJ2-1	.	14	TGTGCCAGCAGCCCCTTACTGGCAGATGGTGAGCAGTTCTTC	CASSPLLADGEQFF
TRBV29-1	TRBD2	TRBJ2-7	few	15	TGCAGCGTTGTATTATCGGGTGAGGGAGGGGTCGAGCAGTACTTC	CSVVLSGEGGVEQYF
TRBV13	.	TRBJ1-1	.	14	TGTGCCACGACACGATCAGGAACGAACACTGAAGCTTTCTTT	CATTRSGTNTEAFF
TRBV7-3	.	TRBJ2-2	.	14	TGTGCCAGCAGCCTCCAGCCCTCTAGCGGGGAGCTGTTTTTT	CASSLQPSSGELFF
TRBV19	TRBD2	TRBJ2-1	.	15	TGTGCCAGTAGCCTTGGACTAGGATGGGGCAATGAGCAGTTCTTC	CASSLGLGWGNEQFF
TRBV25-1	.	TRBJ1-6	.	17	TGTGCCAGCAGTGCCTTTACTCCAGGGCAAAAAAATTCACCCCTCCACTTT	CASSAFTPGQKNSPLHF
TRBV12-5	TRBD1	TRBJ2-1	.	13	TGTGCTAGTGGACCCGCACAGGGGCCTGAGCAGTTCTTC	CASGPAQGPEQFF
TRBV10-2	.	TRBJ1-1	.	15	TGCGCCAGCAGTGAGCCGGGGCAAGGGGGCACTGAAGCTTTCTTT	CASSEPGQGGTEAFF
TRBV5-8	.	TRBJ2-2	.	18	TGTGCCGGACCCCCGGGGACCGCCCCCCTTAAGTACACCGGGGAGCTGTTTTTT	CAGPPGTAPLKYTGELFF
TRBV5-5	TRBD2	TRBJ2-7	few	15	TGTGCCAGCAGCTTGACTAGCGCTAGCTCCTACGAGCAGTACTTC	CASSLTSASSYEQYF
TRBV29-1	TRBD2	TRBJ2-5	.	14	TGCAGCGTCGGGACTAGCGGGAGGTACGAGACCCAGTACTTC	CSVGTSGRYETQYF
TRBV29-1	TRBD1	TRBJ2-5	.	14	TGCAGCGTTGAAGGACAGGGGGGCCAAGAGACCCAGTACTTC	CSVEGQGGQETQYF
TRBV29-1	.	TRBJ1-2	.	11	TGCAGCGTTGGGTTGGACTATGGCTACACCTTC	CSVGLDYGYTF
TRBV6-5	.	TRBJ1-1	.	14	TGTGCCAGCAGTTACAGGGCTGGGAACACTGAAGCTTTCTTT	CASSYRAGNTEAFF
TRBV5-1	.	TRBJ1-2	once	14	TGCGCCAGCAGCGACTTCGGGCTTAATTATGGCTACACCTTC	CASSDFGLNYGYTF
TRBV6-5	.	TRBJ2-1	.	15	TGTGCCAGCAGTTACGCTGACAGTTCCTACAATGAGCAGTTCTTC	CASSYADSSYNEQFF
TRBV19	.	TRBJ2-7	.	13	TGTGCCAGTAGTATCCCTGGGATTTCGAATCAGTACTTC	CASSIPGISNQYF
TRBV29-1	TRBD2	TRBJ2-7	.	16	TGCAGCGTCGACAGGTCTAGCGGGCCTCTTTCCTACGAGCAGTACTTC	CSVDRSSGPLSYEQYF
TRBV7-3	.	TRBJ2-1	.	11	TGTGCCAGCAGCTTAATCGGAGAGCAGTTCTTC	CASSLIGEQFF
TRBV15	.	TRBJ2-5	.	14	TGTGCCACCAGCAGAGACGCAGGACAAGAGACCCAGTACTTC	CATSRDAGQETQYF
TRBV18	TRBD1	TRBJ1-3	.	14	TGTGCCAGCTCAAGGGACAGCTCTGGAAACACCATATATTTT	CASSRDSSGNTIYF
TRBV9	.	TRBJ1-1	once	12	TGTGCCAGCAGCCCCCAGGGGTCTGAAGCTTTCTTT	CASSPQGSEAFF
TRBV18	TRBD2	TRBJ2-1	few	14	TGTGCCAGCTCACCGCTCGGGAGGTACAATGAGCAGTTCTTC	CASSPLGRYNEQFF
TRBV18	.	TRBJ2-5	.	13	TGTGCCAGCTCACCTTCAGGGATGGAGACCCAGTACTTC	CASSPSGMETQYF